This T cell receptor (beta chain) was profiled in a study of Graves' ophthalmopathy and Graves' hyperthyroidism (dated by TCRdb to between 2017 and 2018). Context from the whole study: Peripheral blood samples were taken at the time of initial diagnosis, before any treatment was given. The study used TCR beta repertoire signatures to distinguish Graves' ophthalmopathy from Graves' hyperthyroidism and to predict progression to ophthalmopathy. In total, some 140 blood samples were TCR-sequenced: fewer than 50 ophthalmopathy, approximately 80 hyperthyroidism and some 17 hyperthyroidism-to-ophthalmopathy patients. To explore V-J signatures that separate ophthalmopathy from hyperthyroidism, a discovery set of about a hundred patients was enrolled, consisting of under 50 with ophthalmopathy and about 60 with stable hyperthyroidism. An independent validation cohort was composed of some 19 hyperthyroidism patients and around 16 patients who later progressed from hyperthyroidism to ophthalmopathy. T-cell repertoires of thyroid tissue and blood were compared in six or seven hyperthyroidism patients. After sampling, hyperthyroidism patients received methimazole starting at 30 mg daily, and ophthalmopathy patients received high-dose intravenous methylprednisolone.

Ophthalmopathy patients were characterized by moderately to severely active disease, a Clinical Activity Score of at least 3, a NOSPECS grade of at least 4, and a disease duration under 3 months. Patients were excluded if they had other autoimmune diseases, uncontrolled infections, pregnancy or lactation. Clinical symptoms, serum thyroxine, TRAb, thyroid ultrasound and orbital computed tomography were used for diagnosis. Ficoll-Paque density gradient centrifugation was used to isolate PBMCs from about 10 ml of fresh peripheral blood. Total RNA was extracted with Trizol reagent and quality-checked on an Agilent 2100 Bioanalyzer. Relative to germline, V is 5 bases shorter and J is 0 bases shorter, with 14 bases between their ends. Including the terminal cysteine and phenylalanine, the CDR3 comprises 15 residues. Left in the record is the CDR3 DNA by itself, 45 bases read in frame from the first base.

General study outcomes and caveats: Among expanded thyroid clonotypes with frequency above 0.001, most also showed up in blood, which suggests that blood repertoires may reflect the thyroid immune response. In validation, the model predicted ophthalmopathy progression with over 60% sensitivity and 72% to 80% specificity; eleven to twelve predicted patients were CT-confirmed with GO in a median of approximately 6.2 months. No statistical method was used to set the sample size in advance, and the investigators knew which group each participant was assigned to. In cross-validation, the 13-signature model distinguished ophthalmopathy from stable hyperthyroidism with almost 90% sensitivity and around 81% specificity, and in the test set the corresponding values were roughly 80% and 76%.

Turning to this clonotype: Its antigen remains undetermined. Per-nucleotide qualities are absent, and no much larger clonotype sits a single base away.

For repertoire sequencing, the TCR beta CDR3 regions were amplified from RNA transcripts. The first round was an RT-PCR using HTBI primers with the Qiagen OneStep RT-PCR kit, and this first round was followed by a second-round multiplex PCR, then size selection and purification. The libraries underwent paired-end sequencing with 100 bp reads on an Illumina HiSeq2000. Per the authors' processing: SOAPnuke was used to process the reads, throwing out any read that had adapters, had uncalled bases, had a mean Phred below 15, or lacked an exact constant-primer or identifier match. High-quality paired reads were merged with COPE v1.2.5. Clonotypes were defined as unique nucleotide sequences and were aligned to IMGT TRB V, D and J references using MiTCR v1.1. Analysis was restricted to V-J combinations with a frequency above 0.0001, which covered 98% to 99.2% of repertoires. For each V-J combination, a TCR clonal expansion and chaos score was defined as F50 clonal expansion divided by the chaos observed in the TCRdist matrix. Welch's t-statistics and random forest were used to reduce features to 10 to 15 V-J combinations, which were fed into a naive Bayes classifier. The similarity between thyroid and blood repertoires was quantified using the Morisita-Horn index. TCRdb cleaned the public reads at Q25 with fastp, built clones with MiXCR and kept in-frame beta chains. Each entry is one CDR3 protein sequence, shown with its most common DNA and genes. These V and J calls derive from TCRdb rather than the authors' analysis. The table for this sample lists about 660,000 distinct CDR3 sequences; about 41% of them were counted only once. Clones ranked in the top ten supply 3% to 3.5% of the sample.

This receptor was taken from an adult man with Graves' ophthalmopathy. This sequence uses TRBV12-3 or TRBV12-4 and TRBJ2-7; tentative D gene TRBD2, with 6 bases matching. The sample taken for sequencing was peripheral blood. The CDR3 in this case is CASSPPGTFSYEQYF. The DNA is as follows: TGTGCCAGCAGTCCCCCGGGGACTTTCTCCTACGAGCAGTACTTC.